This TCR beta chain was sequenced in a study of T cell responses to AZD1222 COVID-19 vaccine. Findings and limits, study-wide: There were mostly white British donors and more females than males, and clonal diversity was possibly underestimated.

Sequencing used immunoSEQ multiplex PCR; TCRdb keeps in-frame clones, though not all of them. The table lists some 150,000 clones, 80% to 95% of them singletons. The length of the CDR3 is 14 residues. Trimming left V 3 bases short and J 7 bases short, with 16 bases between. Germline V lookup: CDR1 PRHDT, CDR2 FYEKMQ (reference sequence). A single count supports this clone. What it binds is not known. Sequences were derived from peripheral blood, sampled on day 0 of MenACWY control vaccination. The chain has TRBV13 and TRBJ2-7; possible D gene TRBD2, 7 bases. The clonotype comes from an adult in good health. CDR3 region: CASSFGGGAWEQYF. The CDR3 coding sequence is TGTGCCAGCAGCTTTGGAGGGGGGGCCTGGGAGCAGTACTTC.